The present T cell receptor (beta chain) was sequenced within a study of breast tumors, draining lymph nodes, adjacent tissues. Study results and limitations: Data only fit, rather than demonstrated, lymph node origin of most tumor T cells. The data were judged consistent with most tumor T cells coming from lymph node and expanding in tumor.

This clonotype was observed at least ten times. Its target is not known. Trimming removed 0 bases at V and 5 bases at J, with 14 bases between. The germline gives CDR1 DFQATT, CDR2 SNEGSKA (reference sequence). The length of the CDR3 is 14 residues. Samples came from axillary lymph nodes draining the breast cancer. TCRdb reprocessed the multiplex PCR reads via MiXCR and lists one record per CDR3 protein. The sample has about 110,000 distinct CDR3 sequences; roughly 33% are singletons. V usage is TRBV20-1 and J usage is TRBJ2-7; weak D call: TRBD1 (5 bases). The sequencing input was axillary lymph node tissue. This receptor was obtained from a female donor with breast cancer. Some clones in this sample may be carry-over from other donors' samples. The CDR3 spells CSARDHAGPHEQYF. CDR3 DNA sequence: TGCAGTGCTAGAGATCATGCAGGGCCCCACGAGCAGTACTTC.